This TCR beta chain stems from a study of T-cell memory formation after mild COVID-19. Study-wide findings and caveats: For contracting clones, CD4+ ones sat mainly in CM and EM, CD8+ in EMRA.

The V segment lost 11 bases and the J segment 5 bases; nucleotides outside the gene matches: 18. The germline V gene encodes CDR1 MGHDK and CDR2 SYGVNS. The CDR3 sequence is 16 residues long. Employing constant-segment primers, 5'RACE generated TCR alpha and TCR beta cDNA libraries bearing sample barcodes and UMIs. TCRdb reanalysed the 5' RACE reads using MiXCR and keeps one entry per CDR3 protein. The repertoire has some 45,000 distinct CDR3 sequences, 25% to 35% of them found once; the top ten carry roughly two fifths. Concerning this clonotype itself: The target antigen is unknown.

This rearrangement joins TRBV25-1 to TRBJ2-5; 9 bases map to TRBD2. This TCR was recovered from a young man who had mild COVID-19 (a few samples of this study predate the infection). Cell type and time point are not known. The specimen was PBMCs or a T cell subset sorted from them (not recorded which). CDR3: CAPGGGGEIEPETQYF. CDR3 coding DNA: TGTGCCCCTGGGGGCGGGGGGGAAATCGAGCCGGAGACCCAGTACTTC. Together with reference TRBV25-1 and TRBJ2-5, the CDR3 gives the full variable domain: EADIYQTPRYLVIGTGKKITLECSQTMGHDKMYWYQQDPGMELHLIHYSYGVNSTEKGDLSSESTVSRIRTEHFPLTLESARPSHTSQYLCAPGGGGEIEPETQYFGPGTRLLVL.